This is a list of T cell receptor beta chains from one sample in a study of cytomegalovirus exposure and HLA in healthy donors. Profiled with immunoSEQ multiplex PCR; TCRdb holds only in-frame clones, not every one. The data show under 250,000 clones, with 65% to 85% seen just once and 0.71% held by the top ten. Material: PBMCs. Receptor source: a boy under 10 years old in good health and CMV-seronegative. The CDR3 runs from the conserved cysteine through the conserved F or W. The order of the fields is D gene, V gene, clone size, J gene, CDR3 DNA, CDR3 protein. A D gene is named only where the DNA matches it firmly. Clone size is not always given. Where it is, it says once, few, many or a class for expanded clones.

TRBD1	TRBV5-1	-	TRBJ2-5	TGCGCCAGCAGCTTGGGGGGACAGGGGGTGGAGACCCAGTACTTC	CASSLGGQGVETQYF
TRBD2	TRBV5-1	-	TRBJ2-1	TGCGCCAGCAGCTCCGGAGGGACTAGCGGGAGGGTAGATGAGCAGTTCTTC	CASSSGGTSGRVDEQFF
-	TRBV19	-	TRBJ1-5	TGTGCCAGTAGTATTGTGGGAGGAGGTTATCAGCCCCAGCATTTT	CASSIVGGGYQPQHF
-	TRBV6-6	-	TRBJ1-5	TGTGCCAGCAGTACAGATTATAGCAATCAGCCCCAGCATTTT	CASSTDYSNQPQHF
TRBD1	TRBV25-1	-	TRBJ1-6	TGTGCCAGCAGTCCGTCCGGACAGGGGGAAAATTCACCCCTCCACTTT	CASSPSGQGENSPLHF
-	TRBV13	-	TRBJ1-2	TGTGCCAGCAGCTTACCCCGGTATGGCTACACCTTC	CASSLPRYGYTF
TRBD1	TRBV14	-	TRBJ2-7	TGTGCCAGCAGCCAACGACAGGGGGCCTACGAGCAGTACTTC	CASSQRQGAYEQYF
-	TRBV6-1	-	TRBJ1-5	TGTGCCAGCAGTGAAGTAAAGGGGTCCCAGCCCCAGCATTTT	CASSEVKGSQPQHF
-	TRBV6-1	-	TRBJ2-5	TGTGCCAGCAGCGGGACTCTTCAAGAGACCCAGTACTTC	CASSGTLQETQYF
TRBD1	TRBV4-1	-	TRBJ1-1	TGCGCCAGCAGCCAAGAACCCCATCGACAGGGCGAAGCTTTCTTT	CASSQEPHRQGEAFF
TRBD2	TRBV11-3	-	TRBJ2-7	TGTGCCAGCAGCCCCGGGACTCGGCGGGGGTACTCCTACGAGCAGTACTTC	CASSPGTRRGYSYEQYF
-	TRBV6-1	-	TRBJ2-7	TGTGCCAGCAGTGATACTAGCATCTCCTACGAGCAGTACTTC	CASSDTSISYEQYF
TRBD1	TRBV6-5	-	TRBJ1-1	TGTGCCAGCACCAAGGGACAGCGAGGGGAAGCTTTCTTT	CASTKGQRGEAFF
TRBD1	TRBV2	few	TRBJ1-2	TGTGCCAGCAGTGAACTCCCGACAGGGAACTATGGCTACACCTTC	CASSELPTGNYGYTF
TRBD1	TRBV2	-	TRBJ1-5	TGTGCCAGCAGTGATCTGACAGGGGGCTTAGTGGATCAGCCCCAGCATTTT	CASSDLTGGLVDQPQHF
TRBD1	TRBV13	-	TRBJ2-7	TGTGCCAGCAGCCCATCAGGGGGCCTGCCCTACGAGCAGTACTTC	CASSPSGGLPYEQYF
-	TRBV27	-	TRBJ2-7	TGTGCCAGCAGCCGCCAGGGGTCGTATTACGAGCAGTACTTC	CASSRQGSYYEQYF
TRBD2	TRBV30	-	TRBJ2-7	TGTGCCTGGAGTAAGGGACTAGCGAGCTACGAGCAGTACTTC	CAWSKGLASYEQYF
-	TRBV19	-	TRBJ1-5	TGTGCCAGTAGTGCCAGCTGGGAACAGGGCCATAGCAATCAGCCCCAGCATTTT	CASSASWEQGHSNQPQHF
TRBD1	TRBV19	-	TRBJ1-2	TGTGCCAGTAGGAAACAGGGGGCGGACTTGGGCTACACCTTC	CASRKQGADLGYTF
-	TRBV4-1	-	TRBJ2-1	TGCGCCAGCAGCCAAGATGTGGCGGAGGTATACAATGAGCAGTTCTTC	CASSQDVAEVYNEQFF
-	TRBV27	-	TRBJ2-7	TGTGCCAGCAGTTTCCAGGTCGGGAGCAGTATCGACGAGCAGTACTTC	CASSFQVGSSIDEQYF
-	TRBV29-1	-	TRBJ2-3	TGCAGCGTTGAAGATGGACTCACAGATACGCAGTATTTT	CSVEDGLTDTQYF
-	TRBV28	-	TRBJ2-6	TGTGCCAGCAGAACCACTAGACCTGGGGCCAACGTCCTGACTTTC	CASRTTRPGANVLTF
-	TRBV11-2	-	TRBJ2-7	TGTGCCAGCAGCTTAGGTGTAAGGGCAGGGTACGAGCAGTACTTC	CASSLGVRAGYEQYF
-	TRBV18	-	TRBJ1-4	TGTGCCAGCTCACCACCGGTAGCTCCGAATGAAAAACTGTTTTTT	CASSPPVAPNEKLFF
-	TRBV25-1	-	TRBJ1-1	TGTGCCAGCAGGGCAGGGAGGGAGACTGAAGCTTTCTTT	CASRAGRETEAFF
-	TRBV20-1	-	TRBJ2-7	TGCAGTGCTAGGGGGGGCTACGAGCAGTACTTC	CSARGGYEQYF
TRBD1	TRBV30	-	TRBJ2-2	TGTGCCTGGAGTAGGACAGGGTACACCGGGGAGCTGTTTTTT	CAWSRTGYTGELFF
TRBD1	TRBV2	-	TRBJ1-2	TGTGCCAGCAGGTACACCGGGACAGGGTGTCTCTTC	CASRYTGTGCLF
TRBD2	TRBV19	-	TRBJ2-7	TGTGCCAGTAGTCCCGGGACTAGCGGAACCTACGAGCAGTACTTC	CASSPGTSGTYEQYF
-	TRBV7-9	once	TRBJ1-2	TGTGCCAGCAGCTTAGTGTACAGGAGCCTAAGTGGCTACACCTTC	CASSLVYRSLSGYTF
-	TRBV6-1	-	TRBJ1-1	TGTGCCAGCAGCGGAGGTCACCTGAACACTGAAGCTTTCTTT	CASSGGHLNTEAFF
-	TRBV2	-	TRBJ2-7	TGTGCCAGCAGTGACGTTTTATCCTACGAGCAGTACTTC	CASSDVLSYEQYF
TRBD2	TRBV6-5	-	TRBJ2-1	TGTGCCAGCAGTTACTACGGGACTAGCGGGTACAATGAGCAGTTCTTC	CASSYYGTSGYNEQFF
TRBD1	TRBV2	-	TRBJ1-2	TGTGCCAGCAGTGCCCAACAGGGGAACTATGGCTACACCTTC	CASSAQQGNYGYTF
-	TRBV14	-	TRBJ1-2	TGTGCCAGCAGCCAAGTACAATTCTATGGCTACACCTTC	CASSQVQFYGYTF
TRBD2	TRBV5-4	-	TRBJ2-3	TGTGCCAGCAGCCCGGAGGCTAGCGGAAGGACTAGCACAGATACGCAGTATTTT	CASSPEASGRTSTDTQYF
-	TRBV12-5	-	TRBJ1-3	TGTGCTAGTGGTTTGGTAATCAGGGGCTTGGGAAACACCATATATTTT	CASGLVIRGLGNTIYF
TRBD1	TRBV6-5	-	TRBJ2-2	TGTGCCAGCAGTTACGAGGGGGCAAACACCGGGGAGCTGTTTTTT	CASSYEGANTGELFF
TRBD1	TRBV27	-	TRBJ2-1	TGTGCCAGCAGAATTACGACAGGGGGGTACAATGAGCAGTTCTTC	CASRITTGGYNEQFF
TRBD1	TRBV18	-	TRBJ2-7	TGTGCCAGCTCACTTCAACCAAGACAGGGCGACGAGCAGTACTTC	CASSLQPRQGDEQYF
TRBD2	TRBV11-2	-	TRBJ2-1	TGTGCCAGCAGCTTAGAGACCGGGGGGTGGACCTACAATGAGCAGTTCTTC	CASSLETGGWTYNEQFF
-	TRBV7-5	-	TRBJ1-2	TGTGCCAGAAGCTGCCGGGACAGGGGGCGAGAGGACTATGGCTACACCTTC	CARSCRDRGREDYGYTF
TRBD2	TRBV7-6	-	TRBJ2-7	TGTGCCAGCAGCCCTCAGACTAGCGGAGTTTTTTACGAGCAGTACTTC	CASSPQTSGVFYEQYF
-	TRBV14	-	TRBJ2-5	TGTGCCAGCAGAGAGGCTAGTCGGGAGACCCAGTACTTC	CASREASRETQYF
-	TRBV6-6	-	TRBJ2-5	TGTGCCAGCAGTTACTCAATCCGGGATGGGTGGAAGGCCCAGTACTTC	CASSYSIRDGWKAQYF
TRBD2	TRBV7-9	-	TRBJ2-2	TGTGCCAGCAGCCGACGACTAGCGGGGGGGTCCACCGGGGAGCTGTTTTTT	CASSRRLAGGSTGELFF
TRBD2	TRBV2	few	TRBJ2-2	TGTGCCAGCCGATTACTAGCGATGGACACCGGGGAGCTGTTTTTT	CASRLLAMDTGELFF
-	TRBV9	-	TRBJ1-2	TGTGCCAGCAGCGCCGACAGCTCTGGGGTGGGGGGCTACACCTTC	CASSADSSGVGGYTF
-	TRBV6-1	few	TRBJ2-3	TGTGCCAGCGGGAGGACACCTAGCACAGATACGCAGTATTTT	CASGRTPSTDTQYF
-	TRBV4-1	-	TRBJ2-1	TGCGCCAGCAGCCTCAGCACACAGGGCTACAATGAGCAGTTCTTC	CASSLSTQGYNEQFF
-	TRBV30	-	TRBJ1-1	TGTGCCTGGGCGTGGGGCCTGAACACTGAAGCTTTCTTT	CAWAWGLNTEAFF
-	TRBV4-2	-	TRBJ2-3	TGTGCCAGCAGCCAAGATGAGGAAAATACGCAGTATTTT	CASSQDEENTQYF
-	TRBV19	-	TRBJ1-5	TGTGCCACTACAGGGAGGGACATTATAAGCAATCAGCCCCAGCATTTT	CATTGRDIISNQPQHF
-	TRBV27	-	TRBJ2-1	TGTGCCAGCAGTTCCCGGGCCTACAATGAGCAGTTCTTC	CASSSRAYNEQFF
-	TRBV5-4	-	TRBJ2-4	TGTGCCAGCAGCTTGCCAGGGACCAAAAACATTCAGTACTTC	CASSLPGTKNIQYF
-	TRBV7-9	-	TRBJ2-3	TGTGCCAGCATTGACTGGTACGCAGATACGCAGTATTTT	CASIDWYADTQYF
-	TRBV5-3	-	TRBJ1-6	TGTGCCAGAAGTTCTACCAGGGTTGAGGAATCACCCCTCCACTTT	CARSSTRVEESPLHF